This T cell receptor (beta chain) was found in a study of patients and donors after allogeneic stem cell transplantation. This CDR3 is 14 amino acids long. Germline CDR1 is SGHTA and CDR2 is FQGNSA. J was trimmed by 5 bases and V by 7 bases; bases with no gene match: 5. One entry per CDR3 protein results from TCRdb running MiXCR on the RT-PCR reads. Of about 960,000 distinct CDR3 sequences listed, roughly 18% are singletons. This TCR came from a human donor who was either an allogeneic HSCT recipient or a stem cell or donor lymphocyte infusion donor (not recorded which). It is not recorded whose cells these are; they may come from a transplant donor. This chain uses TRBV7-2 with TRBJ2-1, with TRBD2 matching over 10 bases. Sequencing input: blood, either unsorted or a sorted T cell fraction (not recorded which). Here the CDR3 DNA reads TGTGCCAGCACCCGAACTAGCGGGGACAATGAGCAGTTCTTC. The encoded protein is CASTRTSGDNEQFF.